This T cell receptor (beta chain) was identified in a study of cytomegalovirus exposure and HLA in healthy donors. Looking at the study overall: The 90 to 150 validation repertoires, a later analysis reported, used the same platform as the roughly 730 repertoires from the first cohort. General study points: Listed as cytomegalovirus-associated were over 150 TCR beta chains. Reports described diagnosis of cytomegalovirus status by the classifier as highly specific and sensitive.

With regard to this clone: Its specificity is unknown.

V dropped 5 bases and J dropped 8 bases, with 9 bases sitting between them. The length of the CDR3 is 11 residues. The germline gives CDR1 MGHDK, CDR2 SYGVNS. This table comes from immunoSEQ multiplex PCR, and its TCRdb copy is limited to in-frame clones, with some not included. This repertoire shows tens of thousands of clones, roughly 96% found once; its top ten account for 2% to 2.5%. This TCR was sampled from a man between 18 and 35 years old in good health and CMV-seronegative. Sequenced: PBMCs. The chain joins TRBV25-1 to TRBJ1-2; D unresolved. CDR3 sequence: CASSQSMGYTF. The CDR3 coding sequence is TGTGCCAGCAGTCAATCAATGGGCTACACCTTC.